This entry lists 11 T cell receptor beta chains sequenced from one sample in a study of blood T cell repertoires in COVID-19. Profiling relied on immunoSEQ multiplex PCR, and the TCRdb table lists in-frame clones only, not all of them. The table includes roughly 170,000 clones, 81% detected once. Sequences were obtained from PBMCs or T cells enriched from blood (not recorded which). The receptors stem from a woman aged 40-49 years with acute COVID-19.

The gene calls are TRBV11-3 and TRBJ2-1; possible D gene TRBD2, 6 bases. CDR1 SGHNT and CDR2 YENEEA come from the germline V gene. The CDR3 totals 18 residues. V was clipped by 2 bases and J by 0 bases, with 17 bases between them. The CDR3 nucleotides are TGTGCCAGCAGCTTATCGGGCGGGATTTATAGCTCCTACAATGAGCAGTTCTTC. This codes for CASSLSGGIYSSYNEQFF.

The chain employs TRBV11-3 and TRBJ2-7, with TRBD1 as a possible D gene (5 bases). The CDR3 totals 15 residues. V dropped 2 bases and J dropped 3 bases, with 14 bases sitting between them. Germline values: CDR1 SGHNT, CDR2 YENEEA. CDR3 in DNA: TGTGCCAGCAGCTTACAGGGCGGCATGGGCTACGAGCAGTACGTC. Amino acids: CASSLQGGMGYEQYV.

The chain links TRBV9 to TRBJ2-3; 7 positions agree with TRBD2. The CDR3 runs to 16 residues. The J segment lost 0 bases and the V segment lost 4 bases, leaving 8 bases of the junction unmatched. Looked up from germline, CDR1 is SGDLS and CDR2 is YYNGEE. The CDR3 is CASSPRVRGSTDTQYF. The CDR3 coding sequence is TGTGCCAGCAGCCCCCGAGTGCGGGGGAGCACAGATACGCAGTATTTT.

The chain carries TRBV21-1 and TRBJ2-5; the DNA was not compared with TRBD2, the D call given in the table. TRBV21-1 corresponds to a pseudogene. This CDR3 is 14 amino acids long. This chain's CDR3 is CASSKVASGETQYF. CDR3 sequence (DNA): TGTGCCAGCAGCAAAGTGGCTAGCGGAGAGACCCAGTACTTC.

This clone was counted once. The genes are TRBV27 and TRBJ2-1; 7 nucleotides agree with TRBD2. The J segment lost 1 base and the V segment lost 5 bases, leaving 17 bases of the junction unmatched. Germline CDR1 and CDR2: MNHEY and SMNVEV (reference sequence). The CDR3 contains 19 residues. The CDR3 region is CASSPLRNQAGRSYNEQFF. In nucleotides, the CDR3 is TGTGCCAGCAGTCCCTTACGTAATCAAGCGGGAAGGTCCTACAATGAGCAGTTCTTC.

The chain combines TRBV7-8 with TRBJ2-7, with 9 nucleotides matching TRBD2. Germline-derived CDR1 and CDR2 are SGHVS and FQNEAQ. The CDR3 covers 13 residues. With V trimmed by 5 bases and J by 7 bases, 6 bases remained unmatched. The CDR3 DNA reads as TGTGCCAGCAGCCCTAGCGGGAACGAAGAGCAGTACGTC. Residues: CASSPSGNEEQYV.

The V and J genes are TRBV12-3 or TRBV12-4 and TRBJ2-1; D uncertain. CDR3 length: 13 residues. With 3 bases removed from V and 8 bases from J, the gap between germline ends came to 11 bases. CDR3 region: CASSLRGADEQFF. In nucleotides, the CDR3 is TGTGCCAGCAGTTTGAGAGGAGCCGATGAGCAGTTCTTC.

The J gene is TRBJ1-2, the V gene TRBV5-5, with D uncertain. CDR1 and CDR2 (germline): SGHKS, YYEKEE (reference sequence). The V end was cut by 0 bases, the J end by 4 bases, with 7 bases between. The CDR3 runs to 13 residues. CDR3 loop: CASSLGASYGYTF. CDR3 nucleotides: TGTGCCAGCAGCTTGGGGGCCTCCTATGGCTACACCTTC.

The gene calls are TRBV5-8 and TRBJ2-4; 12 nucleotides agree with TRBD2. The V gene end was trimmed by 2 bases and the J gene end by 2 bases; junction bases not matched to a gene: 5. This CDR3 is 17 amino acids long. Germline V gives CDR1 SGHTS, CDR2 YDEGEE. The CDR3 is CASSFKTSGSSKNIQYF. The CDR3 region has the DNA TGTGCCAGCAGCTTTAAGACTAGCGGGAGCTCCAAAAACATTCAGTACTTC.

The CDR3 DNA reads TGTGCCAGTAGTCCGACCTCGTGGGGCTTCTACGAGCAGTACTTC. Amino acids: CASSPTSWGFYEQYF. The chain carries TRBV19 and TRBJ2-7; the D gene is possibly TRBD1 (5 bases). V lost 5 bases and J lost 3, with 17 bases in between. Germline V lookup: CDR1 LNHDA, CDR2 SQIVND (reference sequence). This CDR3 comprises 15 residues.

The gene calls are TRBV2 and TRBJ2-3, with 15 bases identical to TRBD2. Germline V lookup: CDR1 SNHLY, CDR2 FYNNEI. The CDR3 length is 18 residues. V gave up 6 bases and J gave up 4 bases; unmatched junction bases: 11. This chain's CDR3 is CASRSGTSGRISADTQYF. As DNA, the CDR3 is TGTGCCAGCAGGTCCGGGACTAGCGGGAGGATATCGGCAGATACGCAGTATTTT. Full variable domain (remainder filled in from reference TRBV2 and TRBJ2-3): EPEVTQTPSHQVTQMGQEVILRCVPISNHLYFYWYRQILGQKVEFLVSFYNNEISEKSEIFDDQFSVERPDGSNFTLKIRSTKLEDSAMYFCASRSGTSGRISADTQYFGPGTRLTVL.